The sample holds a few counts of the clone carrying this T cell receptor beta chain. The antigen remains undetermined. The CDR3 spans 16 residues. CDR1 is SEHNR, CDR2 FQNEAQ, per germline (reference sequence). V was cut by 5 bases and J by 0 bases, with 14 bases left in between. This entry belongs to a study of cytotoxic CD8 clonotypes in ibrutinib-treated CLL. Across the study: Averaging across samples gave about 230,000 productive templates and roughly 100,000 productive rearrangements.

The assay was immunoSEQ multiplex PCR, and TCRdb's table has in-frame clones only and misses some. The sample has 7,500 to 9,500 clones, 60% to 80% seen once; the top ten hold more than 35%. Notes on the study in general: Collection times varied between progressing and sustained-remission patients. Rare overall, public clonotypes shrank or held steady under therapy.

The receptor was derived from a human donor with chronic lymphocytic leukemia. The V call is TRBV7-9, the J call TRBJ1-3, with TRBD1 as a possible D gene (5 bases). The sequencing used PBMCs, collected before ibrutinib treatment. CDR3 DNA: TGTGCCAGCAGCCCGGATCAGGGACCCTCTGGAAACACCATATATTTT. Translated: CASSPDQGPSGNTIYF.